This T cell receptor beta chain was recorded in a study of blood T cells in healthy people across ages (dated by TCRdb to between 2014 and 2017). At the level of the whole study: In model experiments, template switching captured about one uniquely barcoded TCR beta cDNA molecule for every two T cells. To track age-related changes in TCR beta repertoire diversity, the study relied on deep sequencing normalized with unique cDNA molecular identifiers. The donors were split into four age groups: young (average around 15 years), middle-aged (39), aged (over 55) and long-lived (approximately 80). Donors of different ages were randomly distributed across sequencing lanes to avoid experimental bias. Two additional independent replicas of 1 million unique cDNA reads from the same blood draw were analyzed for two donors (one aged 18 to 29 and one aged 80 or older).

What the research found in general, with its limitations: Bulk unsorted PBMC profiling prevented conclusive comparison of naive and antigen-experienced compartments. Estimates of total diversity from one million sequenced T cells were regarded as lower bounds and underestimates. A strong correlation was found between observed TCR beta diversity and the percentage of naive T cells measured by flow cytometry. Because the CMV infection status of the donors was unknown, age-related changes in expanded clonotypes may potentially have been confounded. Observed TCR beta diversity per million T cells fell roughly linearly with age, and a significant reduction was already apparent by age about 38. Compared with the aged group, the long-lived group had more naive CD4+ T cells, fewer expanded clones and increased TCR diversity, suggesting age selection.

This clonotype came up many times. Its specific antigen is unknown. Base qualities are not at hand, and no much larger clone is one base apart. The CDR3 numbers 14 residues from cysteine through phenylalanine. Only CDR3 DNA is held: 42 bases, read in frame from base 1. Compared with germline, V lacks 4 bases and J lacks 8 bases; bases without a gene match: 5. The germline V gene supplies CDR1 SGHRS and CDR2 YFSETQ. The donors were roughly 39 Caucasian individuals from Russia, aged roughly 6 to 90 years, who were systemically healthy. Around 10 milliliters of peripheral blood were drawn from each donor into EDTA-treated Vacutainer tubes. Ficoll-Paque density-gradient centrifugation was used to isolate PBMCs, with at least 6.5 million per sample. Trizol reagent was used to extract total RNA from the PBMCs, yielding at least 6 micrograms per sample. The percentages of naive CD45RAhigh/CD27high T cells were determined by flow cytometry on a PBMC aliquot from every donor.

The library was produced with 5' RACE. The instrument was an Illumina HiSeq 2500. A second PCR of roughly 7 to 12 cycles was run with a J-beta primer mix and a sample-barcoded 5' primer. Each TCR beta cDNA molecule received a unique molecular identifier from a template-switch 5' adaptor carrying 12 random nucleotides. Each sample yielded at least 2.5 million CDR3-containing paired-end reads. All of the RNA was converted into first-strand cDNA using the Mint cDNA synthesis kit, with a TRBC-specific oligonucleotide serving as the primer. After uracil-DNA glycosylase treatment, a first 18-cycle PCR used universal primers M1SS and BC2_uni_R on all cDNA. The paper's processing steps were these. For normalization, 1 million high-quality reads were randomly selected from each sample, with every read carrying a distinct molecular identifier. Instead of being binned into consensus sequences, reads that shared molecular identifiers were thrown out. MiTCR, set to a Q25 quality threshold and the strictest error-elimination algorithm, was used for CDR3 identification, clonotype clustering and error correction. A nonparametric unseen species model with Euler transformation was used to estimate lower-bound total TCR beta diversity. TCRdb redid the processing of the public reads, applying fastp at Q25 and MiXCR, and retained in-frame beta chains. Rows are unified per CDR3 protein, each entry keeping the most common DNA and genes. TCRdb's processing, not the authors' own work, is the source of the V and J calls. Across this sample there are about 770,000 distinct CDR3 sequences, with roughly 44% seen only once. The leading ten clones occupy around 21% of the sample.

The chain employs TRBV5-1 and TRBJ2-4; the junction holds 11 bases that match TRBD2. This sequence originates from a man aged 55 to 70 in good health. The material sequenced was blood. The nucleotides read TGCGCCAGCAGCAGAACTAGCGGGGGTTACATTCAGTACTTC. Its protein reads: CASSRTSGGYIQYF.